This record concerns one T cell receptor beta chain sequence. Assay: immunoSEQ multiplex PCR; the TCRdb copy retains only in-frame clones and omits some. The sample holds 250,000 to 350,000 clones, roughly 80% seen once. The data originate from a study of blood T cell repertoires in COVID-19. About the study: Donors in the United States, Italy and Spain gave samples during acute or convalescent COVID-19.

There are 17 residues in the CDR3. The germline V gene encodes CDR1 MGHRA and CDR2 YSYEKL. Trimming took 4 bases from V and 4 from J; bases not matched to a gene: 13. Seattle patients were enrolled while actively infected and followed longitudinally. The V gene is TRBV4-1, the J gene TRBJ1-2, with 9 positions matching TRBD1. Sequenced: peripheral blood. This clonotype originated in a human donor with COVID-19, enrolled during active disease. The donor label of this sample is uncertain. CDR3 sequence: CASSPRPDRGVAYGYTF. The CDR3 coding sequence is TGCGCCAGCAGCCCGCGACCGGACAGGGGAGTTGCCTATGGCTACACCTTC.